Presented here are 17 T cell receptor beta chains from one specimen sequenced in a study of T cell changes during pregnancy in multiple sclerosis. Produced via immunoSEQ multiplex PCR; TCRdb's table is partial and in-frame only. The sample lists some 38,000 clones, around nine tenths seen once, with 6% to 7.5% in the top ten. The sample in question was CD8+ T cells from peripheral blood mononuclear cells, obtained in the third trimester of pregnancy. All receptors derive from a female donor with multiple sclerosis, enrolled in a pregnancy study.

The genes are TRBV13 and TRBJ2-7; a weak D match, TRBD1 (6 bases). CDR3 length: 16 residues. V dropped 3 bases and J dropped 3 bases, with 18 bases sitting between them. Germline CDR1 is PRHDT and CDR2 is FYEKMQ (reference sequence). The CDR3: CASSLFGTKLDYEQYF. CDR3 DNA sequence: TGTGCCAGCAGCTTGTTTGGGACAAAATTAGACTACGAGCAGTACTTC.

The chain is built from TRBV2 and TRBJ2-7; TRBD1 agrees at 8 bases. Per the germline V gene, CDR1 is SNHLY and CDR2 is FYNNEI. V lost 6 bases to trimming and J lost 2 bases; unmatched junction nucleotides: 9. The CDR3 contains 15 residues. The chain's CDR3 is CASSPTGDPTYEQYF. The CDR3 DNA sequence: TGTGCCAGCAGCCCGACAGGGGACCCCACCTACGAGCAGTACTTC.

The chain uses TRBV5-6 and TRBJ2-2; 7 nucleotides agree with TRBD1. The CDR3 is 15 residues long. The ends lost 5 bases at V and 5 bases at J; junction bases unmatched: 9. Germline V lookup: CDR1 SGHDT, CDR2 YYEEEE. CDR3: CASSWAGTETGELFF. Written as DNA, the CDR3 is TGTGCCAGCAGTTGGGCCGGGACAGAAACCGGGGAGCTGTTTTTT.

The chain has TRBV30 and TRBJ1-1; weak D call: TRBD1 (5 bases). The V end was cut by 2 bases, the J end by 2 bases, with 9 bases between. This CDR3 comprises 13 residues. CDR1 is GTSNPN, CDR2 SVGIG, per germline (reference sequence). The CDR3 nucleotides read TGTGCCTGGAGTTGGGGGACTAACACTGAAGCTTTCTTT. This gives the protein CAWSWGTNTEAFF.

V usage is TRBV19 and J usage is TRBJ1-5; tentative D call: TRBD1 (6 bases). V gave up 3 bases and J gave up 0 bases, with 9 bases separating them. This CDR3 comprises 15 residues. The V gene's germline CDR1 is LNHDA and CDR2 SQIVND (reference sequence). The CDR3, as DNA: TGTGCCAGTAGTATCCGGGGGGCTAGCAATCAGCCCCAGCATTTT. Protein: CASSIRGASNQPQHF.

The V gene is TRBV29-1, the J gene TRBJ1-2; D is undetermined. Germline CDR1 reads SQVTM; CDR2 reads ANQGSEA. This CDR3 region has 10 residues. Trimming pared 0 bases from V and 6 bases from J, leaving 2 bases between. The DNA for the CDR3 is TGCAGCGTTGAAGACAATGGCTACACCTTC. It translates to CSVEDNGYTF.

The V gene is TRBV2, the J gene TRBJ2-2; TRBD2 might be the D (6 bases). CDR1 and CDR2 (germline): SNHLY, FYNNEI. Trimming shortened V by 7 bases and J by 2 bases, and 8 bases separated the two germline ends. This CDR3 is 13 amino acids long. The chain's CDR3 is CASKGTNTGELFF. The CDR3 bases are TGTGCCAGCAAGGGGACTAACACCGGGGAGCTGTTTTTT. Looking up the rest from reference TRBV2 and TRBJ2-2 gives the full variable domain: EPEVTQTPSHQVTQMGQEVILRCVPISNHLYFYWYRQILGQKVEFLVSFYNNEISEKSEIFDDQFSVERPDGSNFTLKIRSTKLEDSAMYFCASKGTNTGELFFGEGSRLTVL.

J is TRBJ1-5 and V is TRBV10-2, with D unclear. The CDR3 sequence is 13 residues long. Germline V lookup: CDR1 WSHSY, CDR2 SAAADI. The V end was cut by 2 bases, the J end by 8 bases, with 10 bases between. The CDR3 is CASSESDGEPQHF. The DNA of the CDR3 is TGCGCCAGCAGTGAGAGCGACGGGGAGCCCCAGCATTTT.

The J gene is TRBJ2-7, the V gene TRBV4-2; 9 nucleotides agree with TRBD1. Per germline, CDR1 LGHNA and CDR2 YNFKEQ. V lost 1 base and J lost 2; bases outside the gene matches: 3. The CDR3 totals 15 residues. This CDR3 reads CASSQVGTGPYEQYF. DNA of the CDR3: TGTGCCAGCAGCCAAGTGGGGACAGGGCCCTACGAGCAGTACTTC.

The chain is built from TRBV2 and TRBJ1-1; 8 nucleotides align to TRBD1. The CDR3 is 15 residues long. CDR1 and CDR2 from the germline V gene are SNHLY and FYNNEI. V shed 1 base, J shed 5 bases, and the junction held 6 bases outside the gene matches. The CDR3 sequence: CASSEVYRGFTEAFF. The CDR3 nucleotides read TGTGCCAGCAGTGAAGTTTACAGGGGGTTTACTGAAGCTTTCTTT.

CDR3 loop: CASSIGQNGYTF. The CDR3 coding sequence is TGTGCCAGTAGTATAGGACAGAATGGCTACACCTTC. The chain is built from TRBV19 and TRBJ1-2; tentatively, D is TRBD1 (5 bases). The CDR3 is 12 residues long. V was clipped by 1 base and J by 6 bases, with 6 bases between them. The germline V gene has CDR1 LNHDA and CDR2 SQIVND (reference sequence). Complete variable domain (other parts from reference TRBV19 and TRBJ1-2): DGGITQSPKYLFRKEGQNVTLSCEQNLNHDAMYWYRQDPGQGLRLIYYSQIVNDFQKGDIAEGYSVSREKKESFPLTVTSAQKNPTAFYLCASSIGQNGYTFGSGTRLTVV.

The chain is built from TRBV27 and TRBJ1-6; 9 bases are shared with TRBD1. Trimming cost V 6 bases and J 8 bases; bases outside gene matches: 5. This CDR3 comprises 14 residues. Germline lookup yields CDR1 MNHEY and CDR2 SMNVEV (reference sequence). CDR3 coding DNA: TGTGCCAGCAGCTACACAGGGGGCCATTCACCCCTCCACTTT. Protein: CASSYTGGHSPLHF.

The chain couples TRBV19 to TRBJ2-1, with 11 bases matching TRBD2. This CDR3 is 15 amino acids long. Germline trimming cut 4 bases from V and 3 bases from J; bases unmatched to any gene: 2. Germline CDR1 is LNHDA and CDR2 is SQIVND (reference sequence). The CDR3 protein is CASSTGLADYNEQFF. CDR3 nucleotide sequence: TGTGCCAGTAGTACGGGACTAGCGGACTACAATGAGCAGTTCTTC.

V is TRBV19 and J is TRBJ1-2; unclear D gene. V was trimmed by 3 bases and J by 6 bases, leaving 11 bases between them. Germline CDR1 reads LNHDA; CDR2 reads SQIVND (reference sequence). The CDR3 covers 13 residues. The CDR3 sequence is CASSMGQVDGYTF. The CDR3 DNA follows: TGTGCCAGTAGTATGGGCCAGGTTGATGGCTACACCTTC.

This clone was recorded only once. This chain connects TRBV2 to TRBJ2-3; 8 bases match TRBD1. Germline V lookup: CDR1 SNHLY, CDR2 FYNNEI. The CDR3 spans 12 residues. J was trimmed by 7 bases and V by 7 bases; bases with no gene match: 4. The chain's CDR3 is CASTDRENTQYF. Written as DNA, the CDR3 is TGTGCCAGCACGGACAGGGAAAATACGCAGTATTTT.

The chain is built from TRBV7-8 and TRBJ1-3; tentatively, D is TRBD1 (5 bases). V was pared by 5 bases and J by 0 bases, with 14 bases between. Germline loops: CDR1 SGHVS, CDR2 FQNEAQ. The CDR3 has 16 residues. The CDR3 DNA reads as TGTGCCAGCAGCCGGAGACAGACCAACTCTGGAAACACCATATATTTT. Its protein product is CASSRRQTNSGNTIYF. Combining the CDR3 with reference TRBV7-8 and TRBJ1-3 gives the whole variable domain GAGVSQSPRYKVAKRGQDVALRCDPISGHVSLFWYQQALGQGPEFLTYFQNEAQLDKSGLPSDRFFAERPEGSVSTLKIQRTQQEDSAVYLCASSRRQTNSGNTIYFGEGSWLTVV.

CDR3 loop: CASSLSGGAADTQYF. CDR3 in DNA: TGTGCCAGCAGTCTTAGCGGGGGGGCCGCAGATACGCAGTATTTT. The chain combines TRBV6-5 with TRBJ2-3; 11 nucleotides align to TRBD2. The CDR3 extends over 15 amino acids. Unmatched junction bases numbered 5, after V lost 5 bases and J lost 4 bases. Looked up from germline, CDR1 is MNHEY and CDR2 is SVGAGI.